The sequence of this T cell receptor (beta chain) was determined in a study of CD4 T cells in relation to SARS-CoV-2 and coronaviruses. For the study at large: TCR beta CDR3s were sequenced after approximately nine-day antigen culture of PBMCs.

Note on this clone: Its antigen is unknown.

Study results and limitations: Samples before the pandemic and after infection were not matched within any donor.

Method: immunoSEQ multiplex PCR; TCRdb's copy keeps in-frame clones and lacks some. This sample has 20,000 to 30,000 clones, with roughly 80% found just once. Between the trimmed V and J ends, which lost 0 bases and 9 bases, there was a span of 13 bases. The CDR3 is made up of 14 amino acids. Germline CDR1 SGHRS, CDR2 YFSETQ. The unexposed donors gave CD4+ T cells in about 2010-2019, prior to COVID-19. Isolation of CD4+ T cells took place after roughly nine days in culture. The chain combines TRBV5-1 with TRBJ2-1, with D perhaps matching TRBD1 (5 bases). The sample was CD4+ T cells from PBMCs, cultured in vitro. The sequence derives from a human donor in good health. In nucleotides, the CDR3 is TGCGCCAGCAGCTTGGGGGGCAGGTTCGGTGAGCAGTTCTTC. It yields the protein CASSLGGRFGEQFF.